This T cell receptor (beta chain) came from a study of blood T cell repertoires in COVID-19. V lost 5 bases to trimming and J lost 2 bases; unmatched junction nucleotides: 6. Germline V gene lookup returns CDR1 SNHLY and CDR2 FYNNEI. The CDR3 is made up of 15 amino acids. The assay was immunoSEQ multiplex PCR, and TCRdb's table has in-frame clones only and misses some. Of about 190,000 clones in the sample, approximately 84% were seen once. This TCR came from a woman aged 70-85 years with active or convalescent COVID-19. The chain uses TRBV2 and TRBJ2-7; 10 nucleotides align to TRBD1. Sequencing was done on a sample of peripheral blood. CDR3 coding DNA: TGTGCCAGCAGTTTCTCCGGGACAGGGGCCTACGAGCAGTACTTC. Protein product: CASSFSGTGAYEQYF.